This T cell receptor (beta chain) was recovered during a study of Graves' ophthalmopathy and Graves' hyperthyroidism (dated by TCRdb to the late 2010s). Some background on the complete study: Peripheral blood was collected before any treatment was given, at the time of initial diagnosis. TCR beta repertoire signatures were used to distinguish Graves' ophthalmopathy from Graves' hyperthyroidism and to predict progression to ophthalmopathy. In total, around 130 blood samples were TCR-sequenced: around 42 ophthalmopathy, over 70 hyperthyroidism and about 17 hyperthyroidism-to-ophthalmopathy patients. To explore V-J signatures that separate ophthalmopathy from hyperthyroidism, a discovery set of approximately 100 patients was enrolled, consisting of more than 40 with ophthalmopathy and 57 with stable hyperthyroidism. An independent validation cohort was composed of some 19 hyperthyroidism patients and 17 patients who later progressed from hyperthyroidism to ophthalmopathy. In roughly six hyperthyroidism patients, the T-cell repertoires found in thyroid tissue were compared with those found in blood. Following sample collection, hyperthyroidism patients were given methimazole at a starting dose of 30 mg daily, and ophthalmopathy patients were given high-dose intravenous methylprednisolone. The approximately 95 discovery patients were divided at random into training and test sets in a 7:3 ratio.

Study-wide findings and limitations: In validation, the model predicted ophthalmopathy progression with about 71% sensitivity and 72.22% specificity; some 13 predicted patients were CT-confirmed with GO in a median of approximately 6.2 months. No statistical method was used to predetermine the sample size, and group allocation was not hidden from the investigators. Ophthalmopathy was separated from stable hyperthyroidism by the 13-signature model with 87.88% sensitivity and about 83% specificity in cross-validation and with 80%/75% in the test set. Most expanded thyroid clonotypes with a frequency above 0.001 also appeared in blood, which suggests that blood repertoires may reflect the immune response in the thyroid.

Reading the germline V gene gives CDR1 ENHRY and CDR2 SYGVKD. Germline trimming amounts to 11 bases on V and 6 bases on J, with 9 as the count of junction bases outside the gene matches. The CDR3 contains 12 residues, cysteine and phenylalanine counted. The CDR3 DNA has 36 bases and is translated from base 1. TCR beta CDR3 regions were amplified from RNA transcripts for repertoire sequencing. The first round was an RT-PCR using HTBI primers with the Qiagen OneStep RT-PCR kit, and this first round was followed by a second-round multiplex PCR, then size selection and purification. Libraries were sequenced paired-end with 100 bp reads on an Illumina HiSeq2000. The paper's processing steps were these. SOAPnuke was used to process the reads, removing any read that contained adapters or uncalled bases, had a mean Phred below 15, or lacked an exact match to the constant primer or identifier. COPE v1.2.5 was used to merge high-quality paired reads. Each unique nucleotide sequence was treated as a clonotype, and MiTCR v1.1 was used to align the clonotypes to the IMGT TRB V, D and J references. The analysis was limited to V-J combinations with a frequency above 0.0001, which together covered 99.2% of repertoires. For each V-J combination, a TCR clonal expansion and chaos score was defined as F50 clonal expansion divided by the chaos observed in the TCRdist matrix. Features were reduced by Welch's t-statistics and random forest to 10 to 15 V-J combinations, which fed a naive Bayes classifier. The Morisita-Horn index was used to measure how similar the thyroid and blood repertoires were. TCRdb redid the processing of the public reads, applying fastp at Q25 and MiXCR, and retained in-frame beta chains. Each entry merges the rows of one CDR3 protein and shows their most common DNA and genes. The V and J calls come from TCRdb's annotation, not from the publication. The table for this sample lists about 370,000 distinct CDR3 sequences; about a sixth of them were counted only once. The ten top clones hold 1.6% of the sample.

Ophthalmopathy patients had moderately to severely active disease, Clinical Activity Score of at least 3, NOSPECS grade of at least 4, and disease duration under 3 months. Anyone with other autoimmune diseases, uncontrolled infections, pregnancy or lactation was excluded from the study. Clinical symptoms, serum thyroxine, TRAb, thyroid ultrasound and orbital computed tomography were used for diagnosis. Ficoll-Paque density gradient centrifugation was used to isolate PBMCs from about 10 ml of fresh peripheral blood. Trizol reagent was used to extract the total RNA, and its quality was then checked on an Agilent 2100 Bioanalyzer. Regarding this clonotype: The clone's antigen remains unknown. The input lacks base qualities; no much larger clone sits a single base away.

The chain uses TRBV10-3 and TRBJ2-7, with 8 junctional bases fitting TRBD1. Sequencing used peripheral blood. This clonotype originated in a woman under 30 with Graves' ophthalmopathy. Donor details come from another sample of the same person, matched by shared clones. The CDR3 protein is CAQGQGMGEQYF. The DNA sequence reads TGTGCCCAAGGACAGGGCATGGGCGAGCAGTACTTC.